This entry is about one T cell receptor beta chain. Germline V lookup: CDR1 SGHDT, CDR2 YYEEEE. The CDR3 spans 14 residues. V trimming: 2 bases; J trimming: 4 bases; junction bases outside the gene matches: 5. This record belongs to a study of OX40 agonist ivuxolimab in advanced cancers. Measured with immunoSEQ multiplex PCR; TCRdb has only the in-frame clones, and not every one. The profile shows about 62,000 clones, 75% to 95% of them singletons. The clonotype was recovered from an adult with an advanced solid tumor such as melanoma, head and neck, liver or kidney cancer. This sequence joins TRBV5-6 and TRBJ2-7; 8 nucleotides align to TRBD1. The source was CD4+ or CD8+ T cells sorted from blood, collected in a trial of the OX40 agonist ivuxolimab. The CDR3 protein is CASSFWTGRYEQYF. The CDR3 DNA follows: TGTGCCAGCAGCTTCTGGACAGGGAGGTACGAGCAGTACTTC.